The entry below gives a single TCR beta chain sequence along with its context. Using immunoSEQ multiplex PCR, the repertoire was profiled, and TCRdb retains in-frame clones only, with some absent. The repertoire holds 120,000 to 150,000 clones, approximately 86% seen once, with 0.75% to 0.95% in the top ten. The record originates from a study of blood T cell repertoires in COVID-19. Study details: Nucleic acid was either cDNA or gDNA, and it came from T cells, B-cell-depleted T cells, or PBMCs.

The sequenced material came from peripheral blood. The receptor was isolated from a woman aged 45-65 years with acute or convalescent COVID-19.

The DNA of the CDR3 is TGTGCCAGCAGCCCCCTAGCGGGGGCCGGGAACAATGAGCAGTTCTTC. Translated: CASSPLAGAGNNEQFF. The chain couples TRBV27 to TRBJ2-1; 10 bases are a match to TRBD2. CDR1 is MNHEY, CDR2 SMNVEV, per germline (reference sequence). The CDR3 has 16 amino acids. The trim removed 6 bases at V and 5 bases at J, leaving 10 bases unmatched.